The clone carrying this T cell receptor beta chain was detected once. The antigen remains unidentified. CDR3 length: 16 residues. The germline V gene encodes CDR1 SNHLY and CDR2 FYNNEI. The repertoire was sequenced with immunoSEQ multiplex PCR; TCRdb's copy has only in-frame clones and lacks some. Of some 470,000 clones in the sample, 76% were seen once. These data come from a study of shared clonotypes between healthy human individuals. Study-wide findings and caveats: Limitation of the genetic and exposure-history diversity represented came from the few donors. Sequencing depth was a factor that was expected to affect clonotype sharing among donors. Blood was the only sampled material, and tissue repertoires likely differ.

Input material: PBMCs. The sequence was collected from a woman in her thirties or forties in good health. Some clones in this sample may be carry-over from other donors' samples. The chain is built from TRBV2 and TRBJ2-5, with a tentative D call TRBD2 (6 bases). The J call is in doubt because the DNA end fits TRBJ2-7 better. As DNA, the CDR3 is TGTGCCAGCAGTGAAGCGACGGCGGGAAACTACTACGAGCAGTACTTC. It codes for CASSEATAGNYYEQYF.